This TCR beta chain derives from a study of T cell changes during pregnancy in multiple sclerosis. The protocol was immunoSEQ multiplex PCR, while the TCRdb copy is restricted to in-frame clones and leaves out a portion. The table lists more than 35,000 clones, 90% to 95% of them singletons. This CDR3 region has 14 residues. V gave up 6 bases and J gave up 1 base, with 12 bases separating them. CDR1 MRHNA and CDR2 SNTAGT come from the germline V gene. The source material was CD4+ T cells from peripheral blood mononuclear cells, sampled in the third trimester of pregnancy. The rearrangement uses TRBV6-4 and TRBJ1-1; D possibly corresponds to TRBD1 (5 bases). The source is a female donor in good health, enrolled as a control in a pregnancy study. As DNA, the CDR3 is TGTGCCAGCAGAGAACGAACAGGGAACACTGAAGCTTTCTTT. Amino acid sequence: CASRERTGNTEAFF.